Detailed here is one T cell receptor beta chain. Its specificity is unknown. Unmatched junction bases numbered 5, after V lost 4 bases and J lost 6 bases. CDR3 length: 15 amino acids. In germline, CDR1 is SGHRS, CDR2 YFSETQ. This entry belongs to a study of cytomegalovirus exposure and HLA in healthy donors. Study results and caveats: Cytomegalovirus association was assigned to approximately 160 TCR beta chains.

The PCR had 60 Vbeta and 13 Jbeta primers. Some clones are missing from TCRdb's copy, which holds only in-frame ones; the method was immunoSEQ multiplex PCR. The repertoire holds approximately 190,000 clones, approximately 78% seen once, with about 0.78% in the top ten. The TCR comes from a woman younger than 30 in good health and CMV-seronegative. The sample taken for sequencing was PBMCs. The rearrangement joins TRBV5-1 to TRBJ2-1; 12 positions match TRBD2. CDR3: CASSRTSGALNEQFF. The CDR3 coding sequence is TGCGCCAGCAGCCGGACTAGCGGGGCCCTCAATGAGCAGTTCTTC.